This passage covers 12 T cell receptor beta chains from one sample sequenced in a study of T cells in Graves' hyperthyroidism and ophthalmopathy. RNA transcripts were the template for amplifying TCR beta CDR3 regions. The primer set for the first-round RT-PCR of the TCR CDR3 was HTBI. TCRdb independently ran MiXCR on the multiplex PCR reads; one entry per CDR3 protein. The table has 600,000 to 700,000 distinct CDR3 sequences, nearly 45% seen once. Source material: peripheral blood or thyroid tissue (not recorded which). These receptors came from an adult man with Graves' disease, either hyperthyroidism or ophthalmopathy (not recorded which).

The CDR3 nucleotides read TGCAGTGCTAGTAATGTGGGACAACCTTACGAGCAGTACTTC. As protein: CSASNVGQPYEQYF. The V call is TRBV20-1, the J call TRBJ2-7, with D possibly matching TRBD1 (6 bases). Trimming left V 3 bases short and J 4 bases short, with 16 bases between. CDR1 and CDR2 from the germline V gene are DFQATT and SNEGSKA (reference sequence). The CDR3 has 14 amino acids.

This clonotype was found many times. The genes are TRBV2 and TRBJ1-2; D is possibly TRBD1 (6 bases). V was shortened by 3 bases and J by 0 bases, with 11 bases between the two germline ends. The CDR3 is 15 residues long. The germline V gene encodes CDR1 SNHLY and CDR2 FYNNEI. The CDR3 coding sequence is TGTGCCAGCAGTGATGTCGCAGGGGCTAACTATGGCTACACCTTC. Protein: CASSDVAGANYGYTF.

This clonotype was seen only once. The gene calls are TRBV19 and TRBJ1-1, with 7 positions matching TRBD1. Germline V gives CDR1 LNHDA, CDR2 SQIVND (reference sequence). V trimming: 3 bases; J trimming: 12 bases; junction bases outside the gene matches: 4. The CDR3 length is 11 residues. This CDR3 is CASSMGTESFF. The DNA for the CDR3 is TGTGCCAGTAGTATGGGGACAGAATCTTTCTTT.

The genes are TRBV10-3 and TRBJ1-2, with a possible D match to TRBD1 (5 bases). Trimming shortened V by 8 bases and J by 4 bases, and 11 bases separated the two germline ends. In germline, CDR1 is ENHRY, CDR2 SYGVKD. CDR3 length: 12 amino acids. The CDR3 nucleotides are TGTGCCATCGGACACACAGGCTATGGCTACACCTTC. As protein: CAIGHTGYGYTF.

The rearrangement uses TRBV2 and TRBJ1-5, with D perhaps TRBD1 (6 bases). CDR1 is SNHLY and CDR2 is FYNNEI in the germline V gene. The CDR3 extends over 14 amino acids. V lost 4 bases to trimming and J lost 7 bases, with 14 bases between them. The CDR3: CASSGGAGEQPQHF. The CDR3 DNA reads TGTGCCAGCAGTGGAGGTGCAGGGGAGCAGCCCCAGCATTTT.

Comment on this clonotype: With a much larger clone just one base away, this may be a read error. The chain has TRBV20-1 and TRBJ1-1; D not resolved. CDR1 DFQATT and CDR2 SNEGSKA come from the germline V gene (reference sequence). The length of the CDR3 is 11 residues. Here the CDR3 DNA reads TGCAGCCTACAGAGAAACACTGAAGCTTTCTTT. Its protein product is CSLQRNTEAFF.

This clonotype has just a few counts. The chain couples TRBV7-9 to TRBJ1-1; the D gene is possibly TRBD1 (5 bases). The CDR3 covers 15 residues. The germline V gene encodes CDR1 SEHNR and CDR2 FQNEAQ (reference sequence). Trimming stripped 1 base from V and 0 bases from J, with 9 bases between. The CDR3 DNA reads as TGTGCCAGCAGCTTAGTGGTAGGGGTGAACACTGAAGCTTTCTTT. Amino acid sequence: CASSLVVGVNTEAFF.

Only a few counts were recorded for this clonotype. The CDR3 is CASSVGTVAQPQHF. The CDR3, as DNA: TGTGCCAGCAGCGTGGGGACAGTGGCTCAGCCCCAGCATTTT. V and J are TRBV9 and TRBJ1-5; 7 bases are shared with TRBD1. The CDR3 is 14 residues long. The V and J ends lost 2 bases and 6 bases, in that order; junction bases with no gene match: 5. CDR1 is SGDLS, CDR2 YYNGEE, per germline.

The CDR3: CATGEGAGYTF. The CDR3 DNA follows: TGTGCCACCGGTGAGGGGGCTGGCTACACCTTC. V usage is TRBV15 and J usage is TRBJ1-2, with TRBD1 matching 7 bases. V lost 8 bases and J lost 7; bases outside the gene matches: 4. CDR3 size: 11 residues. Germline V gives CDR1 LNHNV, CDR2 YYDKDF (reference sequence).

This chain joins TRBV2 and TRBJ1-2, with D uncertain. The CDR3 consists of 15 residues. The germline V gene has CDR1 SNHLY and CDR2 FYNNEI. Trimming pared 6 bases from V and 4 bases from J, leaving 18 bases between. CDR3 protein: CASSINSEVAYGYTF. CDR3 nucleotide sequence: TGTGCCAGCAGCATCAATAGTGAGGTGGCCTATGGCTACACCTTC.

The DNA of the CDR3 is TGTGCCAGCAGCCGGACAGAGGATTATGGCTACACCTTC. Residues: CASSRTEDYGYTF. The V gene is TRBV11-1, the J gene TRBJ1-2, with a tentative D call TRBD1 (6 bases). CDR1 SGHAT and CDR2 FQDESV come from the germline V gene (reference sequence). This CDR3 contains 13 residues. The V end was cut by 5 bases, the J end by 5 bases, with 12 bases between.

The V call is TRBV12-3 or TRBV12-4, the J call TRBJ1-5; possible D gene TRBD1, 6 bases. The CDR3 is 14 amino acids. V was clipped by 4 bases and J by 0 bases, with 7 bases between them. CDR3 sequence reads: CASSWTVSNQPQHF. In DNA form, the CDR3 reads TGTGCCAGCAGTTGGACAGTTAGCAATCAGCCCCAGCATTTT.